A selection of T cell receptor beta chains follows, all from one sample in a study of T cell repertoires in cytomegalovirus infection. TCRdb reprocessed the reads via MiXCR and lists one record per CDR3 protein. The sample carries 510,000 or so distinct CDR3 sequences, 26% recorded once. Sample: PBMCs. Receptors were obtained from a human donor in good health (CMV status not recorded). Some clones in this sample may be carry-over from other donors' samples. Both conserved end residues are part of each CDR3. Each record gives: J gene, D gene, V gene, clone size, CDR3 DNA, CDR3 protein. A D gene is named only where the DNA matches it firmly. Some rows have no size entry. The others give once, few or many, or a class for an expanded clone.

>TRBJ1-5|-|TRBV10-3|-
TGTGCCATCAAGTCGGTGGGAGACAATCAGCCCCAGCATTTT
CAIKSVGDNQPQHF
>TRBJ2-1|-|TRBV7-3|many
TGTGCCAGCAGCTTAACAGGGGGGTCTAACAATGAGCAGTTCTTC
CASSLTGGSNNEQFF
>TRBJ1-5|TRBD1|TRBV7-2|few
TGTGCCAGCAGCAACGGACAGGGGGCGGATCAGCCCCAGCATTTT
CASSNGQGADQPQHF
>TRBJ2-2|-|TRBV24-1|-
TGTGCCACCAGTGAAGGACCGCCGGATGCCGGGGAGCTGTTTTTT
CATSEGPPDAGELFF
>TRBJ1-1|-|TRBV7-2|-
TGTGCCAGCAGCTTAGCGCATCGGCTTGAAGCTTTCTTT
CASSLAHRLEAFF
>TRBJ2-7|-|TRBV14|-
TGTGCCAGCAGAAAATGGGCCGGAGCCTACGAGCAGTACTTC
CASRKWAGAYEQYF
>TRBJ2-2|-|TRBV11-1|-
TGTGCCAGCAGACCACAGGGTCTTGTTCCCGGGGAGCTGTTTTTT
CASRPQGLVPGELFF
>TRBJ1-1|-|TRBV7-2|-
TGTGCCAGCAGCTTAGACGCGGGCAGGGAAGCTTTCTTT
CASSLDAGREAFF
>TRBJ1-4|TRBD1|TRBV5-4|-
TGTGCCAGCAGCGTGGGACAGGGAAATGAAAAACTGTTTTTT
CASSVGQGNEKLFF
>TRBJ1-1|-|TRBV9|-
TGTGCCAGCAGCGTAGCTGCGATGAACACTGAAGCTTTCTTT
CASSVAAMNTEAFF
>TRBJ2-5|-|TRBV7-3|many
TGTGCCAGCAGCCGACAGGGAGGGGAGACCCAGTACTTC
CASSRQGGETQYF
>TRBJ2-1|TRBD2|TRBV19|-
TGTGCCAGTAGTATCGGGACTAGCGGCGACAATGAGCAGTTCTTC
CASSIGTSGDNEQFF